This T cell receptor beta chain was recovered during a study of regulatory dendritic cells for organ transplantation. On the study more broadly: Monocytes received vitamin D3 on days 0 and 4, IL-10 on day 4. Study conclusions and caveats: The authors noted considerable between-person heterogeneity in alloreactive memory CD8+ cells.

Sorted subsets were CFSE-labeled and cultured approximately 5 days with allogeneic dendritic cells. CD4+ or CD8+ T cells were sorted as naive CD45RA+ or memory CD45RO+. This clone has only one observation. Antigen specificity is unknown. The repertoire was sequenced with immunoSEQ multiplex PCR; TCRdb's copy has only in-frame clones and lacks some. The sample shows under 15,000 clones, roughly 69% of them seen only once. The sample taken for sequencing was naive CD4+ T cells from blood cultured with regulatory dendritic cells. Regarding subset: CD45RA+ naive T cells. This TCR came from a human donor in good health.

The CDR3 sequence: CASSVTGGDSEAFF. The CDR3 DNA reads as TGTGCCAGCAGCGTAACAGGGGGCGACAGTGAAGCTTTCTTT. The chain links TRBV11-3 to TRBJ1-1, with TRBD1 matching over 9 bases. Germline CDR1 SGHNT, CDR2 YENEEA. V lost 5 bases to trimming and J lost 7 bases; unmatched junction nucleotides: 8. CDR3 length: 14 amino acids.